Presented here are 4 T cell receptor beta chains from one specimen sequenced in a study of blood T cell repertoires in COVID-19. Clones were read by immunoSEQ multiplex PCR, and TCRdb kept only the in-frame ones, dropping some. The sample yields 200,000 to 300,000 clones, 80% to 90% seen once. Sequencing was carried out using peripheral blood. Receptors were obtained from a man aged 45-60 years with acute or convalescent COVID-19.

The chain uses TRBV30 and TRBJ1-1; D is possibly TRBD1 (6 bases). Between the trimmed V and J ends, which lost 8 bases and 5 bases, there was a span of 18 bases. CDR1 and CDR2 (germline): GTSNPN, SVGIG (reference sequence). This CDR3 contains 13 residues. CDR3 DNA: TGTGCCCGCTCCTTGGGGGCGCGGACTGAAGCTTTCTTT. Its translation: CARSLGARTEAFF.

The CDR3 sequence: CASSLGSGSGNEQYF. The CDR3 nucleotides read TGTGCCAGTAGTCTGGGTAGCGGGAGTGGGAACGAGCAGTACTTC. The chain has TRBV19 and TRBJ2-7; 9 nucleotides align to TRBD2. Trimming cost V 5 bases and J 5 bases; bases outside gene matches: 10. Germline V gene lookup returns CDR1 LNHDA and CDR2 SQIVND (reference sequence). The CDR3 contains 15 residues.

V usage is TRBV19 and J usage is TRBJ1-2; 8 bases line up with TRBD1. J was trimmed by 1 base and V by 5 bases; bases with no gene match: 9. Germline CDR1 LNHDA, CDR2 SQIVND (reference sequence). The CDR3 consists of 16 residues. CDR3: CASSLRPRGRNYGYTF. The DNA for the CDR3 is TGTGCCAGTAGTCTCCGACCCAGGGGGCGTAACTATGGCTACACCTTC.

The table lists this clone with a few counts. The rearrangement joins TRBV7-9 to TRBJ2-2, with TRBD1 matching 9 bases. CDR3 length: 15 residues. Germline trimming cut 5 bases from V and 5 bases from J; bases unmatched to any gene: 6. Looked up from germline, CDR1 is SEHNR and CDR2 is FQNEAQ (reference sequence). The CDR3 DNA follows: TGTGCCAGCAGCGGGCGGACAGGGGAAACCGGGGAGCTGTTTTTT. It translates to CASSGRTGETGELFF.